This passage covers 32 T cell receptor beta chains from one sample sequenced in a study of OX40 agonist ivuxolimab in advanced cancers. The assay was immunoSEQ multiplex PCR, and TCRdb's table has in-frame clones only and misses some. Here the sample spans around 31,000 clones, more than 90% being singletons. The sequences come from CD4+ or CD8+ T cells sorted from blood, collected in a trial of the OX40 agonist ivuxolimab. The receptors were gathered from an adult with an advanced solid tumor such as melanoma, head and neck, liver or kidney cancer.

J is TRBJ2-5 and V is TRBV19; the match to TRBD1 covers 7 bases. CDR1 is LNHDA and CDR2 is SQIVND in the germline V gene (reference sequence). The length of the CDR3 is 13 residues. V dropped 8 bases and J dropped 0; count of bases not matched to a gene: 3. This CDR3 is CASGDSNQETQYF. Here the CDR3 DNA reads TGTGCCAGTGGGGACAGCAACCAAGAGACCCAGTACTTC.

In the case of this clone: The same CDR3 is also encoded by other DNA sequences in this sample. The genes are TRBV4-3 and TRBJ2-1; D ambiguous. This CDR3 is 12 amino acids long. CDR1 and CDR2 (germline): LGHNA, YSLEER. Trimming shortened V by 3 bases and J by 3 bases, and 3 bases separated the two germline ends. CDR3 sequence reads: CASSQDYNEQFF. Here the CDR3 DNA reads TGCGCCAGCAGCCAGGACTACAATGAGCAGTTCTTC.

The chain has TRBV7-9 and TRBJ2-7; D gene uncertain. This CDR3 comprises 17 residues. Trimming removed 4 bases from V and 5 bases from J, with 24 bases in between. In germline, CDR1 is SEHNR, CDR2 FQNEAQ (reference sequence). CDR3 loop: CASSSYVAGPNWDEQYF. In DNA form, the CDR3 reads TGTGCCAGCAGCTCATACGTGGCAGGCCCAAATTGGGACGAGCAGTACTTC.

The chain recombines TRBV27 with TRBJ1-2; D not resolved. V lost 4 bases, J lost 5 bases, and 20 bases lay in between. The germline V gene has CDR1 MNHEY and CDR2 SMNVEV (reference sequence). CDR3 size: 16 residues. CDR3 bases: TGTGCCAGCAGTTCTACTCCGGACGCCATACGGTATGGCTACACCTTC. Translated: CASSSTPDAIRYGYTF.

The chain couples TRBV27 to TRBJ2-7; possibly TRBD2 for D (6 bases). Trimming stripped 4 bases from V and 7 bases from J, with 17 bases between. The CDR3 extends over 14 amino acids. Germline values: CDR1 MNHEY, CDR2 SMNVEV (reference sequence). CDR3 DNA: TGTGCCAGCAGTTACGCGGGGACCGGGAAAGAGCAGTACTTC. Translation: CASSYAGTGKEQYF.

V gene TRBV11-2 combines with J gene TRBJ2-5; TRBD1 is a possible D gene (6 bases). The assigned J gene may be wrong: the sequence end matches TRBJ2-7 better. The germline V gene has CDR1 SGHAT and CDR2 FQNNGV. The CDR3 sequence is 14 residues long. CDR3: CASSNSDSSYEQYF. The CDR3 coding sequence is TGTGCCAGCAGCAATTCGGACAGCTCCTACGAGCAGTACTTC.

The V gene is TRBV29-1, the J gene TRBJ2-3, with D possibly TRBD1 on 5 matching bases. V gave up 3 bases and J gave up 5 bases, with 24 bases separating them. Germline CDR1 is SQVTM and CDR2 is ANQGSEA. This CDR3 region has 17 residues. DNA of the CDR3: TGCAGCGTTGAGCTCGACAGTACCTTGCCTAGGGGAGATACGCAGTATTTT. Its translation is CSVELDSTLPRGDTQYF.

The chain joins TRBV2 to TRBJ1-1, with D perhaps TRBD1 (5 bases). The CDR3 has 11 amino acids. V dropped 7 bases and J dropped 6 bases, with 9 bases sitting between them. Germline values: CDR1 SNHLY, CDR2 FYNNEI. The CDR3 DNA is TGTGCCAGCACCGGGGACCCTGAAGCTTTCTTT. Its translation is CASTGDPEAFF.

This chain links TRBV30 with TRBJ2-1; the D gene is possibly TRBD1 (6 bases). CDR1 and CDR2 from the germline V gene are GTSNPN and SVGIG (reference sequence). The germline V and J ends were trimmed by 1 base and 4 bases, with 14 bases remaining between them. The CDR3 covers 15 residues. In nucleotides, the CDR3 is TGTGCCTGGAGTGCAACAGGGATTCTTTACAATGAGCAGTTCTTC. Amino acids: CAWSATGILYNEQFF.

The rearrangement joins TRBV10-3 to TRBJ2-2, with D possibly being TRBD1 (6 bases). Germline CDR1 is ENHRY and CDR2 is SYGVKD. V lost 0 bases and J lost 0, with 8 bases in between. This CDR3 comprises 16 residues. CDR3 DNA: TGTGCCATCAGTGAGTCATGGGACACGAACACCGGGGAGCTGTTTTTT. This codes for CAISESWDTNTGELFF.

V is TRBV6-1 and J is TRBJ1-5; 9 bases line up with TRBD1. Looked up from germline, CDR1 is MNHNS and CDR2 is SASEGT. CDR3 size: 15 residues. Trimming cost V 6 bases and J 0 bases; bases outside gene matches: 3. CDR3 residues: CASRGTGYSNQPQHF. DNA for the CDR3: TGTGCCAGCAGGGGGACAGGGTATAGCAATCAGCCCCAGCATTTT.

The V call is TRBV19, the J call TRBJ2-5, with 9 bases identical to TRBD1. CDR1 LNHDA and CDR2 SQIVND come from the germline V gene (reference sequence). Trimming removed 3 bases from V and 2 bases from J; junction bases left unmatched: 4. This CDR3 contains 15 residues. CDR3 amino acids: CASSIGQGIQETQYF. Written as DNA, the CDR3 is TGTGCCAGTAGTATCGGACAGGGGATTCAAGAGACCCAGTACTTC.

The chain has TRBV9 and TRBJ2-7; 8 bases match TRBD2. The germline CDR1 and CDR2 sequences are SGDLS and YYNGEE. This CDR3 is built from 15 residues. Trimming removed 0 bases from V and 9 bases from J; junction bases left unmatched: 11. The CDR3 coding sequence is TGTGCCAGCAGCGTAGCTGGCCGGGAGGGTAACGGGCAGTACTTC. Translated, it gives CASSVAGREGNGQYF.

This chain joins TRBV29-1 and TRBJ2-7; the D gene is possibly TRBD2 (5 bases). The CDR3 consists of 17 residues. Deletions cut 5 bases from V and 2 bases from J, with 25 bases between. The germline V gene has CDR1 SQVTM and CDR2 ANQGSEA. The CDR3 region is CSVTESPSGLVTYEQYF. DNA for the CDR3: TGCAGCGTTACCGAGAGCCCGAGCGGATTAGTTACCTACGAGCAGTACTTC.

The chain combines TRBV28 with TRBJ2-7; D possibly corresponds to TRBD2 (6 bases). With 5 bases removed from V and 4 bases from J, the gap between germline ends came to 12 bases. The CDR3 runs 13 residues. Germline V gives CDR1 MDHEN, CDR2 SYDVKM. The CDR3 sequence: CASSSTGEYEQYF. CDR3 nucleotide sequence: TGTGCCAGCAGTAGTACGGGGGAATACGAGCAGTACTTC.

The rearrangement joins TRBV6-5 to TRBJ2-1; D is possibly TRBD2 (5 bases). From germline, CDR1 is MNHEY and CDR2 SVGAGI. The CDR3 has 15 residues. Trimming took 7 bases from V and 4 from J, leaving 17 bases between them. The CDR3 coding sequence is TGTGCCAGCACTACCGGGGAGACCCTTTACAATGAGCAGTTCTTC. This translates into CASTTGETLYNEQFF.

The CDR3 sequence is CASSQDVCPHYF. The CDR3 DNA reads TGCGCCAGCAGCCAAGATGTTTGCCCGCACTACTTC. V gene TRBV4-3 combines with J gene TRBJ2-7; D gene unclear. This CDR3 spans 12 amino acids. CDR1 LGHNA and CDR2 YSLEER come from the germline V gene. V was cut by 0 bases and J by 13 bases, with 13 bases left in between.

The rearrangement links TRBV7-9 to TRBJ1-4, with TRBD1 matching over 8 bases. The CDR3 consists of 15 residues. Unmatched junction bases numbered 6, after V lost 4 bases and J lost 5 bases. Germline V gene data show CDR1 as SEHNR and CDR2 as FQNEAQ (reference sequence). This CDR3 is CASSSFAGGNEKLFF. DNA for the CDR3: TGTGCCAGCAGCTCCTTCGCAGGGGGCAATGAAAAACTGTTTTTT.

The chain is built from TRBV7-6 and TRBJ1-2; a possible D gene is TRBD1 (6 bases). Looked up from germline, CDR1 is SGHVS and CDR2 is FNYEAQ. The germline V and J ends were trimmed by 4 bases and 7 bases, with 10 bases remaining between them. The CDR3 loop spans 12 amino acids. The CDR3 nucleotides read TGTGCCAGCAGCTCCCTGACAGGTGGCTACACCTTC. Protein sequence: CASSSLTGGYTF.

The chain couples TRBV14 to TRBJ1-1; possibly TRBD1 for D (5 bases). This CDR3 region has 13 residues. Germline CDR1 and CDR2: SGHDN and FVKESK. The ends were cut back, 4 bases at V and 8 bases at J, with 14 bases in the middle. Here the CDR3 reads CASSLLPGGEAFF. Written as DNA, the CDR3 is TGTGCCAGCAGCCTCCTCCCCGGGGGGGAAGCTTTCTTT.

This sequence joins TRBV28 and TRBJ2-5; TRBD1 aligns across 8 bases. The germline V gene has CDR1 MDHEN and CDR2 SYDVKM. V was clipped by 4 bases and J by 5 bases; unmatched bases: 9. The CDR3 totals 15 residues. CDR3 in amino acids: CASSSQGATFETQYF. CDR3 nucleotides: TGTGCCAGCAGTTCCCAGGGGGCTACGTTTGAGACCCAGTACTTC.

The chain has TRBV19 and TRBJ2-5, with TRBD2 matching over 11 bases. The V gene end was trimmed by 3 bases and the J gene end by 2 bases; junction bases not matched to a gene: 14. CDR3 size: 19 residues. Germline V gives CDR1 LNHDA, CDR2 SQIVND (reference sequence). DNA of the CDR3: TGTGCCAGTAGTATCTCACTAGCGGGGGCCCTAAACTTACAAGAGACCCAGTACTTC. It encodes CASSISLAGALNLQETQYF.

The rearrangement links TRBV7-9 to TRBJ2-6, with 8 nucleotides matching TRBD1. This CDR3 has 17 residues. In germline, CDR1 is SEHNR, CDR2 FQNEAQ (reference sequence). After removal of 5 bases from V and 1 base from J, the junction contained 7 bases not matched to a gene. CDR3 coding DNA: TGTGCCAGCAGCCCTCGACAGGGGTTATCTGGGGCCAACGTCCTGACTTTC. This sequence encodes CASSPRQGLSGANVLTF.

The chain joins TRBV27 to TRBJ2-3; D unclear. Trimming cost V 5 bases and J 0 bases, with 3 bases left between them. Germline values: CDR1 MNHEY, CDR2 SMNVEV (reference sequence). The CDR3 length is 12 residues. This chain's CDR3 is CASSPSTDTQYF. DNA for the CDR3: TGTGCCAGCAGTCCAAGCACAGATACGCAGTATTTT.

The chain joins TRBV6-5 to TRBJ2-7, with D possibly TRBD1 on 6 matching bases. The V end was cut by 0 bases, the J end by 5 bases, with 11 bases between. Germline loops: CDR1 MNHEY, CDR2 SVGAGI. The CDR3 extends over 14 amino acids. CDR3: CASSYSNRENEQYF. CDR3 coding DNA: TGTGCCAGCAGTTACTCGAACAGGGAAAACGAGCAGTACTTC.

The rearrangement joins TRBV19 to TRBJ1-5, with D possibly matching TRBD1 (5 bases). Trimming removed 3 bases from V and 4 bases from J, with 10 bases in between. The length of the CDR3 is 14 residues. Per germline, CDR1 LNHDA and CDR2 SQIVND (reference sequence). The CDR3 spells CASSIRAGNQPQHF. The CDR3 DNA reads as TGTGCCAGTAGTATCAGGGCAGGTAATCAGCCCCAGCATTTT.

This clone was observed once. V gene TRBV5-5 combines with J gene TRBJ2-7; D ambiguous. The V and J ends lost 6 bases and 0 bases respectively, with 10 bases between them. In germline, CDR1 is SGHKS, CDR2 YYEKEE (reference sequence). This CDR3 is built from 13 residues. The CDR3: CASTPAGSYEQYF. The CDR3 DNA sequence: TGTGCCAGCACCCCCGCAGGCTCCTACGAGCAGTACTTC.

In this sample, this clone turned up once. This chain connects TRBV15 to TRBJ1-2; tentatively, D is TRBD1 (5 bases). The V end was cut by 5 bases, the J end by 4 bases, with 14 bases between. CDR1 and CDR2 from the germline V gene are LNHNV and YYDKDF (reference sequence). The length of the CDR3 is 14 residues. The DNA of the CDR3 is TGTGCCACCAGCGAGGGGACGGGAAGCTATGGCTACACCTTC. Encoded protein: CATSEGTGSYGYTF.

The genes are TRBV27 and TRBJ1-1, with D perhaps matching TRBD1 (6 bases). Germline CDR1 reads MNHEY; CDR2 reads SMNVEV (reference sequence). The CDR3 spans 13 residues. Between the trimmed V and J ends, which lost 2 bases and 7 bases, there was a span of 11 bases. CDR3 loop: CASSLIVQGEAFF. DNA for the CDR3: TGTGCCAGCAGTTTAATCGTACAGGGTGAAGCTTTCTTT.

The genes are TRBV6-5 and TRBJ2-5; D unresolved. Between the trimmed V and J ends, which lost 10 bases and 5 bases, there was a span of 14 bases. The CDR3 runs to 12 residues. Germline CDR1 is MNHEY and CDR2 is SVGAGI. CDR3 DNA sequence: TGTGCCACCTCCCCTCCTGGGGAGACCCAGTACTTC. It is translated as CATSPPGETQYF.

The chain links TRBV6-1 to TRBJ2-3; 9 nucleotides line up with TRBD2. Germline V gives CDR1 MNHNS, CDR2 SASEGT. The length of the CDR3 is 17 residues. Trimming at V came to 1 base and at J to 1 base, leaving 6 bases not matched to a gene. CDR3 sequence reads: CASSEDIRLAGTDTQYF. The DNA for the CDR3 is TGTGCCAGCAGTGAAGATATTAGACTAGCGGGCACAGATACGCAGTATTTT.

Sample share makes this clone medium-sized. Written as DNA, the CDR3 is TGTGCCAGCCTGACAGGTCCGAACACTGAAGCTTTCTTT. The encoded protein is CASLTGPNTEAFF. The gene calls are TRBV2 and TRBJ1-1; tentatively, D is TRBD1 (6 bases). Germline CDR1 is SNHLY and CDR2 is FYNNEI. The CDR3 is 13 residues long. The germline V and J ends were trimmed by 8 bases and 1 base, with 11 bases remaining between them.